This TCR beta chain came from a study of blood T cell repertoires in COVID-19. About the study: T cells, B-cell-depleted T cells, or PBMCs provided the cDNA or gDNA that served as material.

The ends were cut back, 2 bases at V and 2 bases at J, with 13 bases in the middle. This CDR3 is 16 amino acids long. The germline CDR1 and CDR2 sequences are SGHTA and FQGNSA. Original methodology: Estimated nucleated cell counts came from reference gene primer amplification. Repertoires were generated with immunoSEQ multiplex PCR, while TCRdb's copy carries only in-frame clones and drops some. The DNA gave D and trimming, while V, J and clone size come from that table. The data hold roughly 12,000 clones, with 82% observed a single time. The TCR originated in a man at least 80 years old with acute or convalescent COVID-19. V gene TRBV7-2 combines with J gene TRBJ1-3, with a possible D match to TRBD1 (6 bases). The sample taken for sequencing was peripheral blood. The DNA for the CDR3 is TGTGCCAGCAGCTTATCTCACCCAGGGGCTGGAAACACCATATATTTT. Its protein is CASSLSHPGAGNTIYF.